One sample yielded the 23 T cell receptor beta chains listed below, sequenced in a study of Graves' ophthalmopathy and Graves' hyperthyroidism. The study amplified TCR beta CDR3 regions using RNA transcripts. Amplification began with first-round RT-PCR using HTBI primers, then second-round multiplex PCR was performed. TCRdb used MiXCR to reprocess the multiplex PCR reads, holding one entry per CDR3 protein. The table has hundreds of thousands of distinct CDR3 sequences, approximately 39% seen once. Sequencing was carried out using peripheral blood. The receptors were gathered from an adult man with Graves' ophthalmopathy.

Only a few counts were recorded for this clonotype. With a much larger clone just one base away, this may be a read error. The rearrangement uses TRBV20-1 and TRBJ2-6, with TRBD1 matching 8 bases. From germline, CDR1 is DFQATT and CDR2 SNEGSKA (reference sequence). CDR3 length: 15 residues. The CDR3 DNA follows: TGCAGTGCTAGAGGGACAGGGTCTGGGGCCAACGTCCCGACTTTC. Protein sequence: CSARGTGSGANVPTF.

This clonotype was recorded at least ten times. This chain joins TRBV10-3 and TRBJ1-1; 10 bases fit TRBD1. Germline CDR1 and CDR2: ENHRY and SYGVKD. The CDR3 sequence is 13 residues long. Germline trimming cut 6 bases from V and 6 bases from J; bases unmatched to any gene: 4. CDR3 DNA sequence: TGTGCCATCAGAGCAGACAGGGGGCCTGAAGCTTTCTTT. The encoded protein is CAIRADRGPEAFF.

The table lists this clonotype with many counts. The chain employs TRBV2 and TRBJ2-5, with 14 bases identical to TRBD2. Trimming at V came to 6 bases and at J to 3 bases, leaving 18 bases not matched to a gene. The CDR3 spans 20 residues. Germline V gives CDR1 SNHLY, CDR2 FYNNEI. The DNA for the CDR3 is TGTGCCAGCAGGCCACTGACTAGCGGGAGGGCCCGTAGGTTGGAAGAGACCCAGTACTTC. Translated: CASRPLTSGRARRLEETQYF.

The chain has TRBV6-6 and TRBJ1-3, with D hard to call. Germline lookup yields CDR1 MNHNY and CDR2 SVGAGI (reference sequence). Trimming removed 7 bases from V and 0 bases from J, with 22 bases in between. This CDR3 comprises 18 residues. For the CDR3, the DNA is TGTGCCAGCAAAGCCAGAAACGCGGGCCAGTCCTCTGGAAACACCATATATTTT. Protein sequence: CASKARNAGQSSGNTIYF.

A few counts support this clonotype. The CDR3, as DNA: TGTGCCAGCAGCCAGGGGGACAGGGAGAACACTGAAGCTTTCTTT. Its translation is CASSQGDRENTEAFF. The rearrangement joins TRBV3-2 to TRBJ1-1; TRBD1 reflects the table's D call only, with no check against the DNA. TRBV3-2 is deemed a pseudogene. This CDR3 is 15 amino acids long.

This clonotype was seen many times. V gene TRBV2 combines with J gene TRBJ2-5; perhaps D is TRBD1 or TRBD2 (5 bases each). The CDR3 contains 13 residues. Germline-derived CDR1 and CDR2 are SNHLY and FYNNEI. Trimming took off 8 bases at V and 1 base at J, with 11 bases between the two ends. This CDR3 reads CASRGSTQETQYF. For the CDR3, the DNA is TGTGCCAGCCGGGGCAGTACCCAAGAGACCCAGTACTTC. The full variable domain, completed using reference TRBV2 and TRBJ2-5, is EPEVTQTPSHQVTQMGQEVILRCVPISNHLYFYWYRQILGQKVEFLVSFYNNEISEKSEIFDDQFSVERPDGSNFTLKIRSTKLEDSAMYFCASRGSTQETQYFGPGTRLLVL.

This chain connects TRBV10-3 to TRBJ1-5; the D gene is possibly TRBD1 (6 bases). The CDR3 length is 15 residues. Per the germline V gene, CDR1 is ENHRY and CDR2 is SYGVKD. V lost 3 bases to trimming and J lost 11 bases, with 20 bases between them. CDR3 bases: TGTGCCATCAGTGAAGGGGGGCTGATGAAGGAGACCCAGCATTTT. It yields the protein CAISEGGLMKETQHF.

This clonotype was counted ten times or more. The chain has TRBV29-1 and TRBJ1-5; D not resolved. CDR1 and CDR2 (germline): SQVTM, ANQGSEA. With 4 bases removed from V and 3 bases from J, the gap between germline ends came to 7 bases. This CDR3 spans 12 amino acids. The CDR3: CSVGMFNQPQHF. CDR3 nucleotide sequence: TGCAGCGTTGGTATGTTCAATCAGCCCCAGCATTTT.

The chain has TRBV20-1 and TRBJ1-1, with D possibly being TRBD1 (6 bases). The germline V gene has CDR1 DFQATT and CDR2 SNEGSKA (reference sequence). CDR3 length: 14 amino acids. Trimming left V 0 bases short and J 7 bases short, with 15 bases between. The CDR3 reads CSARDAGGGGEAFF. DNA for the CDR3: TGCAGTGCTAGAGATGCGGGGGGCGGAGGTGAAGCTTTCTTT.

This chain joins TRBV19 and TRBJ1-2; D gene ambiguous. From germline, CDR1 is LNHDA and CDR2 SQIVND (reference sequence). V lost 6 bases, J lost 12 bases, and 20 bases lay in between. CDR3 length: 13 residues. In DNA, the CDR3 is TGTGCCAGTAGCCAGGCAGATAGCGGAGGTAACACCTTC. It specifies CASSQADSGGNTF.

This clonotype has at least ten counts. This sequence joins TRBV19 and TRBJ1-1; D is unresolved. V was clipped by 4 bases and J by 1 base, with 4 bases between them. The CDR3 contains 12 residues. Germline CDR1 LNHDA, CDR2 SQIVND (reference sequence). CDR3 bases: TGTGCCAGTAGTACGACGAACACTGAAGCTTTCTTT. Translating it yields CASSTTNTEAFF.

This clonotype was picked up a small number of times. This chain links TRBV7-8 with TRBJ2-1; D is perhaps TRBD2 (6 bases). The V end lost 1 base, the J end lost 0 bases, and 13 bases lay between the germline ends. CDR3 length: 17 amino acids. Germline V gene lookup returns CDR1 SGHVS and CDR2 FQNEAQ. The CDR3 reads CASSLGRAGRSYNEQFF. The CDR3, as DNA: TGTGCCAGCAGCTTAGGCCGTGCGGGGCGCTCCTACAATGAGCAGTTCTTC.

This rearrangement joins TRBV7-9 to TRBJ2-7; D unresolved. The V end was cut by 6 bases, the J end by 2 bases, with 11 bases between. Looked up from germline, CDR1 is SEHNR and CDR2 is FQNEAQ (reference sequence). The CDR3 sequence is 13 residues long. The DNA for the CDR3 is TGTGCCAGCAGTTTATCCCACACCTACGAGCAGTACTTC. Amino acids: CASSLSHTYEQYF. Looking up the rest from reference TRBV7-9 and TRBJ2-7 gives the full variable domain: DTGVSQNPRHKITKRGQNVTFRCDPISEHNRLYWYRQTLGQGPEFLTYFQNEAQLEKSRLLSDRFSAERPKGSFSTLEIQRTEQGDSAMYLCASSLSHTYEQYFGPGTRLTVT.

Comment on this clonotype: A much larger clone is a single base away; this may be a read error. The chain couples TRBV24-1 to TRBJ1-5; the D gene is possibly TRBD1 (5 bases). The germline V and J ends were trimmed by 4 bases and 6 bases, with 18 bases remaining between them. The germline V gene encodes CDR1 KGHDR and CDR2 SFDVKD. The CDR3 runs 16 residues. CDR3 residues: CATSDSARGRGQPQHF. The CDR3 region has the DNA TGTGCCACCAGTGACTCCGCAAGGGGAAGAGGTCAGCCCCAGCATTTT.

Details on this clonotype: A clone one base away is much larger, so this may be a read error. No conserved phenylalanine or tryptophan ends this CDR3, so it is likely a read error. The chain joins TRBV20-1 to TRBJ2-5; D may be TRBD1 (6 bases). CDR3 length: 13 residues. Germline loops: CDR1 DFQATT, CDR2 SNEGSKA (reference sequence). Trimming cost V 0 bases and J 3 bases, with 8 bases left between them. CDR3 in amino acids: CSAREGQKETQYV. For the CDR3, the DNA is TGCAGTGCTAGAGAGGGACAAAAAGAGACCCAGTACGTC.

Details on this clonotype: The junction shows a germline mismatch at one end, possibly a read error. The V gene is TRBV6-6, the J gene TRBJ2-7; D is possibly TRBD1 (6 bases). The germline gives CDR1 MNHNY, CDR2 SVGAGI (reference sequence). The CDR3 extends over 14 amino acids. The CDR3 bases are TGTGCCAGCAATTACGACAGGAATAGCCACGAGCAGTACTTC. Residues: CASNYDRNSHEQYF.

This clonotype was recorded at least ten times. The rearrangement uses TRBV24-1 and TRBJ2-2; 10 nucleotides line up with TRBD2. Germline CDR1 KGHDR, CDR2 SFDVKD. The CDR3 covers 15 residues. V lost 3 bases to trimming and J lost 7 bases; unmatched junction nucleotides: 4. As DNA, the CDR3 is TGTGCCACCAGTGATCTAGCGGGAGCGGGCGGGGAGCTGTTTTTT. Translation: CATSDLAGAGGELFF.

This clonotype was observed a handful of times. V and J are TRBV6-6 and TRBJ1-3; no firm D call. Germline CDR1 reads MNHNY; CDR2 reads SVGAGI (reference sequence). The germline V and J ends were trimmed by 1 base and 4 bases, with 14 bases remaining between them. The CDR3 runs to 16 residues. CDR3 sequence reads: CASSYLRPTFGNTIYF. The CDR3 region has the DNA TGTGCCAGCAGTTACTTGAGACCGACGTTCGGAAACACCATATATTTT.

There are a few counts of this clonotype. J is TRBJ2-7 and V is TRBV5-6; possibly TRBD1 for D (5 bases). Germline V gene data show CDR1 as SGHDT and CDR2 as YYEEEE. V lost 4 bases and J 6 bases, leaving 14 bases between the germline ends. CDR3 length: 13 amino acids. CDR3 sequence reads: CASSPGHLFEQYF. The CDR3 DNA sequence: TGTGCCAGCAGCCCTGGACACCTCTTCGAGCAGTACTTC.

This clonotype was detected many times. This chain connects TRBV19 to TRBJ1-1; 8 nucleotides match TRBD1. V lost 8 bases and J lost 1; bases outside the gene matches: 6. The CDR3 has 14 residues. Germline values: CDR1 LNHDA, CDR2 SQIVND (reference sequence). CDR3 sequence: CASGQGGSNTEAFF. CDR3 in DNA: TGTGCCAGTGGACAGGGTGGTTCGAACACTGAAGCTTTCTTT.

The CDR3 DNA follows: TGTGCCAGCTCAGGGGACAGGACTGAAGCTTTCTTT. This translates into CASSGDRTEAFF. The chain joins TRBV18 to TRBJ1-1; TRBD1 aligns across 8 bases. This CDR3 is 12 amino acids long. V lost 5 bases to trimming and J lost 5 bases; unmatched junction nucleotides: 1. The germline CDR1 and CDR2 sequences are KGHSH and LQKENI.

This clonotype has only a few counts. CDR3: CSAPGHDNYGYTF. CDR3 in DNA: TGCAGTGCCCCGGGACATGATAACTATGGCTACACCTTC. The gene calls are TRBV20-1 and TRBJ1-2; D is possibly TRBD1 (6 bases). Germline values: CDR1 DFQATT, CDR2 SNEGSKA (reference sequence). CDR3 length: 13 amino acids. Trimming pared 6 bases from V and 1 base from J, leaving 12 bases between.

This clonotype was recorded at least ten times. V and J are TRBV20-1 and TRBJ2-5; 7 bases map to TRBD1. Per germline, CDR1 DFQATT and CDR2 SNEGSKA (reference sequence). This CDR3 is built from 13 residues. Trimming removed 3 bases from V and 1 base from J; junction bases left unmatched: 2. In nucleotides, the CDR3 is TGCAGTGCTAGCCACAGGGGCCAAGAGACCCAGTACTTC. Translated: CSASHRGQETQYF.